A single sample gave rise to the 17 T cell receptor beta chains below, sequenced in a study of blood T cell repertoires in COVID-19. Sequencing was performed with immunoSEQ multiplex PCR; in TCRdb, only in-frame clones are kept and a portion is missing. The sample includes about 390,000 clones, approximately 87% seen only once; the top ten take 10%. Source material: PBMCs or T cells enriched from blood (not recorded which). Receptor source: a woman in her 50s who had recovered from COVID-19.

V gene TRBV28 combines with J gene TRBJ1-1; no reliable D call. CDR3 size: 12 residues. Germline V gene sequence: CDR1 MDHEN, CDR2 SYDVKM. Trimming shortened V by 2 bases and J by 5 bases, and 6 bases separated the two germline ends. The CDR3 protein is CASSLAGTEAFF. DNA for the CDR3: TGTGCCAGCAGTTTAGCAGGAACTGAAGCTTTCTTT.

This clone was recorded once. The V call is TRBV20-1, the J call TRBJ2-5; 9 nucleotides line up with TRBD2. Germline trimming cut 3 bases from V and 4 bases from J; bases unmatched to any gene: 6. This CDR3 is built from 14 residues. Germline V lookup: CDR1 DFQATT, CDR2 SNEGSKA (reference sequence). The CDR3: CSASRGGVGETQYF. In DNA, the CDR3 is TGCAGTGCTAGTCGCGGGGGGGTAGGAGAGACCCAGTACTTC.

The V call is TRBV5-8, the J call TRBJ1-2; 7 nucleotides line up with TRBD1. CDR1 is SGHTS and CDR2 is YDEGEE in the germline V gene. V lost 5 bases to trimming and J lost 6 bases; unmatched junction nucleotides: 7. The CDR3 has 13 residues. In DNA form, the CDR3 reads TGTGCCAGCAGTCCCCGCAGGGGGGATGGCTACACCTTC. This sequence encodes CASSPRRGDGYTF.

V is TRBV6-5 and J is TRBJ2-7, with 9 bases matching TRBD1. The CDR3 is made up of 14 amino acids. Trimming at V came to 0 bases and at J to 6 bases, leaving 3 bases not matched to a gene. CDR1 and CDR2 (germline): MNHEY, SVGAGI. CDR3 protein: CASSYSGQGGEQYF. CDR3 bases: TGTGCCAGCAGTTACTCGGGACAGGGAGGCGAGCAGTACTTC.

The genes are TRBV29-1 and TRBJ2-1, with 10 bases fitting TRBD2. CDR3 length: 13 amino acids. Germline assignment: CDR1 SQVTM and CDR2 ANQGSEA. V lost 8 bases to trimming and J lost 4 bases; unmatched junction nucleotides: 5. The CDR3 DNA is TGCAGCTTCGGACTAGCGGATTACAATGAGCAGTTCTTC. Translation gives CSFGLADYNEQFF.

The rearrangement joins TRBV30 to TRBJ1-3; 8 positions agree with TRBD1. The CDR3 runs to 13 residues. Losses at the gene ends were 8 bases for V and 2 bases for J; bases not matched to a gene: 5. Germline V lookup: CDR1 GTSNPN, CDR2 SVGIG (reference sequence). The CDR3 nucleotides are TGTGCCGGACAGGGTCGTACTGGAAACACCATATATTTT. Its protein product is CAGQGRTGNTIYF.

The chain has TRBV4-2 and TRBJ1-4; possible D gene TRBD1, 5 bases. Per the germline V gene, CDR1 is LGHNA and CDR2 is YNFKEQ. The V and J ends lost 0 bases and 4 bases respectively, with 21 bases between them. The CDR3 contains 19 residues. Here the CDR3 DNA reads TGTGCCAGCAGCCAAGACCGAGACAGCTCCCTAATTATTAATGAAAAACTGTTTTTT. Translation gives CASSQDRDSSLIINEKLFF.

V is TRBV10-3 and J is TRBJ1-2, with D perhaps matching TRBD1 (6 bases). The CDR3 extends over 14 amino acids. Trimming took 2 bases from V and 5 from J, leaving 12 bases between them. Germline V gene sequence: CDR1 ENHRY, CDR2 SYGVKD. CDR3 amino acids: CAISERTGQYGYTF. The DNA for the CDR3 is TGTGCCATCAGTGAGCGAACCGGACAGTATGGCTACACCTTC.

The CDR3 is CASSLALAGGQETQYF. CDR3 DNA: TGTGCCAGCAGTTTAGCCTTAGCGGGGGGGCAAGAGACCCAGTACTTC. This chain joins TRBV28 and TRBJ2-5; 11 bases fit TRBD2. Germline V CDR1 and CDR2: MDHEN, SYDVKM. Trimming at V came to 2 bases and at J to 2 bases, leaving 4 bases not matched to a gene. This CDR3 has 16 residues.

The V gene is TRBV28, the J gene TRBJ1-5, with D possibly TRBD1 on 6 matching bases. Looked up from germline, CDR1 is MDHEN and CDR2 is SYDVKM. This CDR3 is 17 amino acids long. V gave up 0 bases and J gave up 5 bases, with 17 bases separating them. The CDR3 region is CASSLWVREAGDQPQHF. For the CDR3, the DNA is TGTGCCAGCAGTTTATGGGTGCGAGAGGCAGGGGATCAGCCCCAGCATTTT.

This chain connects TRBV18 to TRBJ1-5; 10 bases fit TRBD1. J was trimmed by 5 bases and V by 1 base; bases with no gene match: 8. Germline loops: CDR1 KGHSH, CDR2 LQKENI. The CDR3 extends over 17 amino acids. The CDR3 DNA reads TGTGCCAGCTCACCACAGACCGGGGACAGGGGTTATCAGCCCCAGCATTTT. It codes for CASSPQTGDRGYQPQHF.

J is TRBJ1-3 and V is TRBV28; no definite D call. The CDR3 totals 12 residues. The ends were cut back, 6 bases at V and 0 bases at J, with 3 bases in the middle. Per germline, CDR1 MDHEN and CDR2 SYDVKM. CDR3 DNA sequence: TGTGCCAGCAGCAACTCTGGAAACACCATATATTTT. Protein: CASSNSGNTIYF.

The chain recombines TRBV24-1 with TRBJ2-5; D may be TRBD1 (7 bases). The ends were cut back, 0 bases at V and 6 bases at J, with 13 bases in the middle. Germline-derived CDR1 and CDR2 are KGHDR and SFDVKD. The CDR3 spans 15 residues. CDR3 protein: CATSDLQGGRQTQYF. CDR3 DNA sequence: TGTGCCACCAGTGATTTGCAGGGGGGCCGACAGACCCAGTACTTC.

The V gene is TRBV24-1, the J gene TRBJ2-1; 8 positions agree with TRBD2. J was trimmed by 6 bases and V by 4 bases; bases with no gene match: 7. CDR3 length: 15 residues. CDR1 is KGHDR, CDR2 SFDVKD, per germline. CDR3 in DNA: TGTGCCACCAGTGACCCCGGGACTAGTGGCAATGAGCAGTTCTTC. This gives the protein CATSDPGTSGNEQFF.

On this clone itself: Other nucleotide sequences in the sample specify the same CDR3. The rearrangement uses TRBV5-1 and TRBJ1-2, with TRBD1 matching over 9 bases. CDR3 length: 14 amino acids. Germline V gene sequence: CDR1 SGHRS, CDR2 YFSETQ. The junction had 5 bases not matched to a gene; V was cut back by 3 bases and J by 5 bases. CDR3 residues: CASSSGQGTYGYTF. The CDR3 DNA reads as TGCGCCAGCAGCTCGGGACAGGGAACGTATGGCTACACCTTC.

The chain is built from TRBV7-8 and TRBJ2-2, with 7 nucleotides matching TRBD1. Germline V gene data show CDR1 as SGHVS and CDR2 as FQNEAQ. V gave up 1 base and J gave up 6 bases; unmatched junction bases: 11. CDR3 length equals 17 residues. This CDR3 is CASSLGATGYYPGELFF. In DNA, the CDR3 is TGTGCCAGCAGCTTAGGTGCGACAGGGTATTATCCCGGGGAGCTGTTTTTT.

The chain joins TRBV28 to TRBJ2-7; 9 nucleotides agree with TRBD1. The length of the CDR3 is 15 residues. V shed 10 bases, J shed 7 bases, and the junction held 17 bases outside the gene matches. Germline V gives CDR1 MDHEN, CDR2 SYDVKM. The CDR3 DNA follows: TGTGCCACAAACCCGGGAGGACAGGGGATTGGTGAGCAGTACTTC. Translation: CATNPGGQGIGEQYF.